The 32 T cell receptor delta chains below all came from one sample that was sequenced in a study of γδ T cells in repeated Plasmodium falciparum infection. Gammadelta T cells were flow-sorted from PBMC into Vgamma9/Vdelta2+ and Vdelta2-negative populations for bulk analysis. TCRdb re-called clones from the multiplex PCR reads using CATT. Found here are 85,000 to 90,000 delta-chain clones, roughly 1.4% of them singletons; the top ten hold under 9.5%. The specimen sequenced was gamma-delta T cells from blood. Receptor source: a pool of human donors (malaria-infected and uninfected, not separated).

A note on this clone: A far larger clone is only one base removed, so a read error is likely. The sample has other DNA sequences that encode this CDR3 too. In DNA, the CDR3 is TGTGCCTGTGACGCTGGCCCCGGGGCGCAACTCTTCTTT. This translates into CACDAGPGAQLFF. This chain links TRDV2 with TRDJ2; D is unresolved. The J gene, left out of TCRdb, was set here by checking the DNA against germline. The germline gives CDR1 GEAIGNYY, CDR2 EKD. This CDR3 has 13 amino acids. V lost 3 bases and J 11 bases, leaving 15 bases between the germline ends.

This clone has more than one count but fewer than ten. With a far larger clone one base away, a read error is the likely cause. The same CDR3 arises from other DNA sequences in this sample as well. The chain links TRDV1 to TRDJ1; the match to TRDD3 covers 11 bases. The CDR3 has 20 amino acids. Germline-derived CDR1 and CDR2 are TSWWSYY and QGS. For the CDR3, the DNA is TGTGCTCTTGGGGAATACCGTTTGGCTGGGGGATACCCAGGCACCGATAAACTCATCTTC. Translation: CALGEYRLAGGYPGTDKLIF.

This clone was recorded a few times. The protein TCRdb gives is from a much larger clone and does not agree with this DNA's translation at residue 7, likely a read error; the protein shown here comes from the DNA. The CDR3, as DNA: TGTGCTCTTGGGGGGTCCTTATTCCTACTCATGGGGATAGTAACCGATAAACTCATCTTT. Encoded protein: CALGGSLFLLMGIVTDKLIF. V and J are TRDV1 and TRDJ1; the D call may be TRDD2 or TRDD3 (7 bases each). The J gene, left out of TCRdb, was set here by checking the DNA against germline. This CDR3 has 20 residues. V dropped 4 bases and J dropped 2 bases, with 29 bases sitting between them. Germline CDR1 reads TSWWSYY; CDR2 reads QGS.

This clone appeared a few times. The protein in TCRdb stems from a much larger clone and differs at residue 11 from this DNA's translation, likely a read error; here the protein is translated from the DNA. The CDR3: CACDSLTGGDPATLSVPDKLIF. The CDR3 nucleotides read TGTGCCTGTGACAGCCTGACTGGGGGGGACCCTGCAACTCTCAGCGTACCCGATAAACTCATCTTT. The J gene is TRDJ1, the V gene TRDV2; 8 bases map to TRDD3. The J gene, left out of TCRdb, was set here by checking the DNA against germline. The CDR3 has 22 amino acids. Germline V gene lookup returns CDR1 GEAIGNYY and CDR2 EKD. The junction had 28 bases not matched to a gene; V was cut back by 2 bases and J by 3 bases.

This clone showed up just a few times. A far bigger clonotype differs at one base, so this is likely a read error. Other nucleotide sequences in the sample specify the same CDR3. The CDR3 nucleotides are TGTGCCCTTGGGGAACGTTTTCTTTACTGGGGGATAATCACCTCCTGGGACACCCGACAGATGTTTTTC. Amino acids: CALGERFLYWGIITSWDTRQMFF. The chain employs TRDV1 and TRDJ3; 11 positions agree with TRDD3. Since TCRdb gives no J gene, matching the DNA to germline was used here to assign it. This CDR3 is built from 23 residues. Germline V gives CDR1 TSWWSYY, CDR2 QGS.

This clone was seen only a few times. The protein TCRdb lists belongs to a much larger clone and differs from this DNA's translation at residue 9, which points to a read error; the protein shown is made from the DNA. The chain is built from TRDV3 and TRDJ1, with D hard to call. Trimming left V 2 bases short and J 0 bases short, with 25 bases between. Germline CDR1 is TVYSNPD and CDR2 is GDNSRS (reference sequence). The CDR3 is made up of 18 amino acids. The CDR3 DNA reads as TGTGCCTTTTACGGTCCCAGCCGTTCATCGTCGTACACCGATAAACTCATCTTT. It translates to CAFYGPSRSSSYTDKLIF.

This clone came up a few times. This may stem from a read error, because a much larger clone lies one nucleotide away. Other DNA sequences within the sample encode an identical CDR3. The chain combines TRDV1 with TRDJ1; 7 bases align to TRDD3. This CDR3 is 19 amino acids long. Germline loops: CDR1 TSWWSYY, CDR2 QGS. V shed 2 bases and J 9 bases; nucleotides not matched to a gene: 24. The CDR3 region is CALGEVVGLGPLDTRELIF. The CDR3 region has the DNA TGTGCTCTTGGGGAAGTGGTGGGCCTCGGGCCTTTGGATACGCGAGAACTCATCTTT.

With regard to this clone: TCRdb assigns this DNA the protein of a much larger clone, which departs from its translation at residue 8; this likely reflects a read error, and the protein shown comes from translating the DNA. The chain couples TRDV2 to TRDJ1, with 8 nucleotides matching TRDD3. Germline matching of the DNA provided the J gene here, since TCRdb leaves it blank. V was clipped by 5 bases and J by 0 bases; unmatched bases: 10. This CDR3 is built from 16 residues. The germline CDR1 and CDR2 sequences are GEAIGNYY and EKD. The CDR3 DNA is TGTGCCTGTGTTTGGCTGGGGGAACCTCACACCGATAAACTCATCTTT. Its protein product is CACVWLGEPHTDKLIF.

Notes on this clone: A read error likely explains why the TCRdb protein, taken from a much larger clone, differs from this DNA's translation at residue 19; the protein shown is translated from the DNA. CDR3 protein: CALGPKPAFLRRGARTGKHIF. Here the CDR3 DNA reads TGTGCTCTTGGGCCAAAACCCGCCTTCCTACGGAGGGGGGCCCGTACTGGAAAACACATCTTT. Here the V gene is TRDV1, but the J gene went uncalled; the D segment call TRDD2 is taken from the table without a DNA check. Germline values: CDR1 TSWWSYY, CDR2 QGS. The CDR3 runs to 21 residues.

Regarding this clone: TCRdb attributes to this sequence the protein of a much larger clone, which differs from the DNA translation at residue 5; a read error is likely, and the protein displayed is translated from the DNA. V is TRDV2 and J is TRDJ3; D may be TRDD3 (6 bases). V dropped 3 bases and J dropped 1 base, with 15 bases sitting between them. In germline, CDR1 is GEAIGNYY, CDR2 EKD. The CDR3 loop spans 18 amino acids. DNA for the CDR3: TGTGCCTGTGACGCCGTGGGGATTGATTCCTGGGACACCCGACAGATGTTTTTC. The encoded protein is CACDAVGIDSWDTRQMFF.

Of note for this clone: This DNA's translation and the protein TCRdb lists, from a much larger clone, do not match at residue 5, likely due to a read error; the protein shown is translated from the DNA. V gene TRDV1 combines with J gene TRDJ2; 8 bases map to TRDD2. The J gene, not given by TCRdb, was assigned here from a germline match of the nucleotide sequence. J lost 4 bases, V lost 4 bases, and 29 bases had no gene match. This CDR3 spans 23 amino acids. CDR1 and CDR2 (germline): TSWWSYY, QGS. This chain's CDR3 is CALGGLGTSYGGVLKVPTAQLFF. The CDR3 DNA reads as TGTGCTCTTGGGGGACTTGGAACTTCCTACGGGGGGGTACTAAAAGTACCGACAGCACAACTCTTCTTT.

This clone was picked up a small number of times. The mismatch at residue 12 between this DNA's translation and the TCRdb protein of a much larger clone likely reflects a read error; the protein shown is translated from the DNA. V usage is TRDV2 and J usage is TRDJ3; D perhaps matches TRDD3 (6 bases). There are 18 residues in the CDR3. Per the germline V gene, CDR1 is GEAIGNYY and CDR2 is EKD. CDR3 sequence: CACDTVTPPAWGTRQMFF. The CDR3, as DNA: TGTGCCTGTGACACCGTGACTCCCCCAGCCTGGGGCACCCGACAGATGTTTTTC.

This clone was recorded many times. The sample holds other DNA sequences that translate to the same CDR3. This sequence joins TRDV1 and TRDJ1, with 9 bases matching TRDD3. The V gene's germline CDR1 is TSWWSYY and CDR2 QGS. This CDR3 has 16 amino acids. V shed 3 bases, J shed 1 base, and the junction held 6 bases outside the gene matches. The CDR3 DNA reads TGTGCTCTTGGGGAGCAAGCTGGGGGATTCACCGATAAACTCATCTTT. It is translated as CALGEQAGGFTDKLIF.

A few counts support this clone. This chain connects TRAV29/DV5 to TRDJ2, with 13 bases identical to TRDD3. Per germline, CDR1 NSMFDY and CDR2 ISSIKDK. V lost 0 bases to trimming and J lost 6 bases; unmatched junction nucleotides: 23. The CDR3 spans 22 residues. CDR3 sequence reads: CAASAGGKLPPYWGIRAAQLFF. The CDR3 coding sequence is TGTGCAGCAAGCGCGGGGGGGAAACTTCCTCCCTACTGGGGGATACGGGCAGCACAACTCTTCTTT.

In the case of this clone: The protein held in TCRdb is that of a much larger clone and does not match this DNA's translation at residue 4, likely because of a read error; the protein shown is translated from the DNA. This chain links TRDV2 with TRDJ1; no firm D call. TCRdb carries no J gene annotation; the J gene was assigned here by matching the DNA with germline. This CDR3 comprises 15 residues. Germline-derived CDR1 and CDR2 are GEAIGNYY and EKD. The DNA of the CDR3 is TGTGCCTGTAACACCGTGGTACCCGACACCGATAAACTCATCTTT. Translation: CACNTVVPDTDKLIF.

This clone showed up just a few times. TCRdb's protein for this DNA is that of a much larger clone and differs from the translation at residue 21, likely a read error; the protein shown is the DNA translation. The V gene is TRDV1; the J gene was not called; TRDD3, the table's D call, lacks a check against the DNA. Germline CDR1 and CDR2: TSWWSYY and QGS. The CDR3 contains 22 residues. CDR3 DNA sequence: TGTGCTCTTGGGGAACGTGCTCAATATCTCTACTGGGGGATACCATGGTCCGATAAACTCACCTTT. Its translation is CALGERAQYLYWGIPWSDKLTF.

The sample holds a few counts of this clone. With a far larger clone one base away, a read error is the likely cause. Other DNA sequences in this specimen translate into the identical CDR3. CDR3: CACDTRGESDKLIF. CDR3 nucleotide sequence: TGTGCCTGTGACACCAGGGGAGAAAGCGATAAACTCATCTTT. V is TRDV2 and J is TRDJ1; tentatively, D is TRDD3 (5 bases). There are 14 residues in the CDR3. CDR1 and CDR2 (germline): GEAIGNYY, EKD. Between the trimmed V and J ends, which lost 0 bases and 4 bases, there was a span of 11 bases.

This clone was seen a few times. A far larger clone is a single base away, which makes a read error likely. The same CDR3 is also encoded by other DNA sequences in this sample. V and J are TRDV1 and TRDJ1; D is uncertain. This CDR3 is built from 12 residues. CDR1 is TSWWSYY, CDR2 QGS, per germline. Here the CDR3 reads CALGPYTDKLIF. In DNA, the CDR3 is TGTGCTCTTGGGCCGTACACCGATAAGCTCATCTTT.

Worth noting for this clone: This probably arose from a read error, given a far larger clone one base away. This same CDR3 is encoded by further DNA sequences in the sample. In nucleotides, the CDR3 is TGCGCTCTTGGGGAATTCCTACTCGGGGGATTTTCCAAGAAGCCGCACCCTTTGGACCCCACCGATAAACTCATCTTT. This sequence encodes CALGEFLLGGFSKKPHPLDPTDKLIF. The chain joins TRDV1 to TRDJ1, with D perhaps assigned TRDD2 or TRDD3 (7 bases each). TCRdb supplies no J gene; here it was assigned by aligning the nucleotide sequence to germline. The CDR3 has 26 residues. CDR1 is TSWWSYY and CDR2 is QGS in the germline V gene.

This clone was seen many times. The protein held in TCRdb is that of a much larger clone and does not match this DNA's translation at residue 13, likely because of a read error; the protein shown is translated from the DNA. This chain joins TRDV1 and TRDJ1; 9 nucleotides agree with TRDD3. CDR1 is TSWWSYY and CDR2 is QGS in the germline V gene. The ends lost 0 bases at V and 7 bases at J; junction bases unmatched: 15. The CDR3 runs 18 residues. DNA for the CDR3: TGTGCTCTTGGGGAACTGTCCTACTGGGGGACCCCCGATAGTAAACTCATCTTT. This gives the protein CALGELSYWGTPDSKLIF.

This clone has more than one count but fewer than ten. Since a far larger clone is one base different, this is likely a read error. The same CDR3 can be traced to other DNA sequences in this sample. This chain connects TRDV2 to TRDJ1; the match to TRDD3 covers 12 bases. TCRdb records no J gene; here it was assigned by comparing the DNA to germline. The germline V gene encodes CDR1 GEAIGNYY and CDR2 EKD. V was clipped by 3 bases and J by 0 bases; unmatched bases: 13. CDR3 length: 19 amino acids. The CDR3 spells CACDSLLGDTGSYTDKLIF. The CDR3 nucleotides are TGTGCCTGTGACTCATTACTGGGGGATACCGGTTCGTACACCGATAAACTCATCTTT.

This clone has a handful of counts. This likely stems from a read error, as it lies one base from a far larger clone. Other DNA sequences in the sample encode the same CDR3. CDR3 in DNA: TGTGCTCTAGGGGAACGGGGCTTCTCGGGGACCGATAAACTCATCTTT. It codes for CALGERGFSGTDKLIF. The chain employs TRDV1 and TRDJ1; the D gene is possibly TRDD3 (5 bases). The V gene's germline CDR1 is TSWWSYY and CDR2 QGS. CDR3 length: 16 residues.

This clone was detected a few times. This is likely an artifact of a read error, given a far larger clone one base away. Other DNA sequences in the sample encode the same CDR3. The rearrangement joins TRDV2 to TRDJ2; 9 nucleotides agree with TRDD3. The J gene was not available in TCRdb and was assigned here by matching the DNA to germline segments. The germline V gene has CDR1 GEAIGNYY and CDR2 EKD. The CDR3 spans 14 residues. Trimming at V came to 3 bases and at J to 8 bases, leaving 6 bases not matched to a gene. The CDR3 sequence: CACDVLGDRAQLFF. DNA of the CDR3: TGTGCCTGTGACGTACTGGGGGACCGGGCACAACTCTTCTTT.

This clone was found a few times. The protein that TCRdb holds for this DNA derives from a much larger clone and differs from the translated DNA at residue 22, which likely indicates a read error; the protein shown here is translated from the DNA. For the V gene the call is TRDV1; the J gene has no call; the tabulated D call, TRDD3, remains unverified against the DNA. The germline gives CDR1 TSWWSYY, CDR2 QGS. The CDR3 consists of 23 residues. This chain's CDR3 is CALGEHVTYPGNWGILYTDKLTF. CDR3 bases: TGTGCTCTTGGGGAGCATGTAACCTACCCGGGGAACTGGGGGATACTGTACACCGATAAACTCACCTTT.

The sample holds a few counts of this clone. A single base is all that separates this from a far larger clone, so a read error is likely. Additional DNA sequences in this sample encode the identical CDR3. The chain combines TRDV1 with TRDJ1; either TRDD2 or TRDD3 may supply D (9 bases each). The J gene is not listed in TCRdb, so it was assigned here from a DNA match to germline. Germline assignment: CDR1 TSWWSYY and CDR2 QGS. This CDR3 has 24 residues. CDR3 protein: CALGDALPSYQVLGDFGYTDKLIF. CDR3 nucleotide sequence: TGTGCTCTTGGGGATGCGCTTCCTTCCTACCAGGTACTGGGGGACTTCGGGTACACTGATAAACTCATCTTT.

This clone came up many times. This sequence may be a read error, since a much larger clone differs from it by one base. The V gene is TRDV1, the J gene TRDJ1; 9 nucleotides match TRDD3. Germline V CDR1 and CDR2: TSWWSYY, QGS. The CDR3 runs to 17 residues. Written as DNA, the CDR3 is TGTGCTCTTGGGGTCGGGGCTGGGGGATTCTCTACCGATAAACTCACCTTT. As protein: CALGVGAGGFSTDKLTF.

With regard to this clone: This DNA translates differently at residues 6 and 15 from the TCRdb protein, which is that of a much larger clone; a read error is likely, and the protein shown is the DNA's own translation. The rearrangement links TRDV1 to TRDJ1, with 11 positions matching TRDD3. There are 22 residues in the CDR3. CDR1 and CDR2 (germline): TSWWSYY, QGS. Trimming cost V 2 bases and J 0 bases; bases outside gene matches: 20. DNA of the CDR3: TGTGCTCTTGGGGAATGTAGTTACTGGGGGATAAACCCTCCGTCGTACACCGATAAACTCATCTTT. Translating it yields CALGECSYWGINPPSYTDKLIF.

The sample holds many counts of this clone. The TCRdb record carries a much larger clone's protein, which differs from this DNA's translation at residue 16; a read error is the likely cause, and the protein listed here is the DNA translation. The chain is built from TRDV2 and TRDJ3; TRDD3 aligns across 7 bases. The J gene was missing in TCRdb and was found by matching the end of the DNA to germline. Germline V gene data show CDR1 as GEAIGNYY and CDR2 as EKD. The CDR3 has 21 residues. DNA for the CDR3: TGTGCCTGTGACAAAGTAGCTCCCGGGGGATCTAGCTCCTGGGACGCCCGACAGATGTTTTTC. Translating gives CACDKVAPGGSSSWDARQMFF.

Details on this clone: The amino acid sequence in TCRdb belongs to a much larger clone and departs from this DNA's translation at residue 8, likely a sequencing read error; the sequence shown is translated from the DNA. The chain links TRDV1 to TRDJ1; TRDD3 matches 10 bases. There are 24 residues in the CDR3. Per germline, CDR1 TSWWSYY and CDR2 QGS. V lost 0 bases and J lost 0; bases outside the gene matches: 25. The chain's CDR3 is CALGELVPTSVGFWGITYTDKLIF. DNA for the CDR3: TGTGCTCTTGGGGAACTAGTTCCCACCTCTGTGGGGTTCTGGGGGATAACCTACACCGATAAACTCATCTTT.

Only a few counts were recorded for this clone. The protein TCRdb gives is from a much larger clone and does not agree with this DNA's translation at residue 11, likely a read error; the protein shown here comes from the DNA. The rearrangement joins TRDV1 to TRDJ1, with 8 nucleotides matching TRDD3. CDR3 size: 18 residues. Germline CDR1 TSWWSYY, CDR2 QGS. The V and J ends lost 0 bases and 5 bases, in that order; junction bases with no gene match: 14. CDR3 region: CALGELKPWGTIVDKLIF. As DNA, the CDR3 is TGTGCTCTTGGGGAACTTAAACCCTGGGGGACGATTGTGGATAAACTCATCTTT.

Of note for this clone: Since a far larger clone is one base different, this is likely a read error. The sample has other DNA sequences that encode this CDR3 too. The rearrangement joins TRDV1 to TRDJ1; 12 bases agree with TRDD3. The CDR3 consists of 21 residues. Germline lookup yields CDR1 TSWWSYY and CDR2 QGS. The DNA for the CDR3 is TGTGCTCTTGGGGAACTAGGTAGCTTGTCTACTGGGGGATACATCCCCGATAAGCTCATCTTT. It is translated as CALGELGSLSTGGYIPDKLIF.

In regard to this clone: This DNA translates differently at residue 14 from the TCRdb protein, which is that of a much larger clone; a read error is likely, and the protein shown is the DNA's own translation. The chain couples TRDV1 to TRDJ1; 11 bases are a match to TRDD3. Since TCRdb gives no J gene, matching the DNA to germline was used here to assign it. V gave up 3 bases and J gave up 7 bases; unmatched junction bases: 37. The CDR3 has 25 amino acids. CDR1 and CDR2 (germline): TSWWSYY, QGS. The CDR3 DNA reads as TGTGCTCTTGGGGAGTTCAAGAGGGGGCCTTCCGAAAAAAGCTGGGGGATACCTTCCAACAGTAAACTCATCTTT. The encoded protein is CALGEFKRGPSEKSWGIPSNSKLIF.